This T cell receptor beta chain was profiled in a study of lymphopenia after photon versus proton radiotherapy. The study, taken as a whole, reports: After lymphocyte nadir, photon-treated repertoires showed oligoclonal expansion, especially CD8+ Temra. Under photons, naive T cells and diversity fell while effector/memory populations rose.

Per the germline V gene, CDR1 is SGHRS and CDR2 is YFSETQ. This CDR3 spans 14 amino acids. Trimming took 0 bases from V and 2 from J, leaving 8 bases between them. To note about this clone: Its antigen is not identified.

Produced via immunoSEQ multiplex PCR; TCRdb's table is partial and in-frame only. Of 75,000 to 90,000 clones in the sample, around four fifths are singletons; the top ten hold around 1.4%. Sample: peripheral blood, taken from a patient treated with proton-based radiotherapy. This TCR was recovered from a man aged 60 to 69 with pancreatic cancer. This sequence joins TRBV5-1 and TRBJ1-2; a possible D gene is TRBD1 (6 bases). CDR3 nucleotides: TGCGCCAGCAGCTTGGGCCAGGGGAACTATGGCTACACCTTC. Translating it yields CASSLGQGNYGYTF.